The T cell receptor beta chain described here comes from a study of shared clonotypes between healthy human individuals. How the authors handled the data: Filtering differed since immunoSEQ provided only junctions, with no quality scores. The repertoire was sequenced with immunoSEQ multiplex PCR; TCRdb's copy has only in-frame clones and lacks some. V, J and clone size are those of that table, while D and trimming were read from the DNA. The sample has 450,000 to 500,000 clones, over 70% seen once; the top ten hold approximately 12%. The donors, all of them Caucasian adults, lived in Nashville, Tennessee. CDR1 GTSNPN and CDR2 SVGIG come from the germline V gene (reference sequence). With 0 bases clipped from V and 1 base from J, the junction kept 5 bases outside the gene matches. CDR3 length: 16 amino acids.

The sample was PBMCs. The receptor was isolated from a woman in her thirties or forties in good health. Some clones in this sample may be carry-over from other donors' samples. The V call is TRBV30, the J call TRBJ1-3; TRBD1 matches at 8 bases. The CDR3 is CAWSVLTGGSGNTIYF. Here the CDR3 DNA reads TGTGCCTGGAGTGTACTAACAGGGGGGTCTGGAAACACCATATATTTT.